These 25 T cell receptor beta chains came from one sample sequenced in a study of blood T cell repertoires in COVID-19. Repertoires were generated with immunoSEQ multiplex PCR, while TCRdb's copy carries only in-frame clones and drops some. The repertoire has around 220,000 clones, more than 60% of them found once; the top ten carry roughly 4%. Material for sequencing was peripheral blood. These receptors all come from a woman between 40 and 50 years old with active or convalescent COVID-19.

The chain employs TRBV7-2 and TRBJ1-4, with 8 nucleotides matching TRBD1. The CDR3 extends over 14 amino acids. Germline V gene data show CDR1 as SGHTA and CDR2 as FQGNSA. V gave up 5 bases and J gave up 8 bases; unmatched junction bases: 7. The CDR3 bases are TGTGCCAGCAGCACACAGACAGGGGTAGAAAAACTGTTTTTT. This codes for CASSTQTGVEKLFF.

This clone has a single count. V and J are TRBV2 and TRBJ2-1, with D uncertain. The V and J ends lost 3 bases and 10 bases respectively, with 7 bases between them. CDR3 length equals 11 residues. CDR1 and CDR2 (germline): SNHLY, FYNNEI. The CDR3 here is CASSDEAEQFF. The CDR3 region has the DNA TGTGCCAGCAGTGATGAGGCCGAGCAGTTCTTC.

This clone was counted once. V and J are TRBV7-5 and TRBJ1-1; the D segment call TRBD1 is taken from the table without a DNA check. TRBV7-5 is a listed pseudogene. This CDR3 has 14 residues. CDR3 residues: CVRSRRDRVYEAFF. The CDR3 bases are TGTGTCAGAAGCCGCCGGGACAGAGTCTATGAAGCTTTCTTT.

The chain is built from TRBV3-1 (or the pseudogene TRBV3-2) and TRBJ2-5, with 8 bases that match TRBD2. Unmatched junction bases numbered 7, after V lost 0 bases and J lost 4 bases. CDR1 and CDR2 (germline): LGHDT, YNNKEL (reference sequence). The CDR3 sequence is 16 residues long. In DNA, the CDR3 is TGTGCCAGCAGCCAAGATCGGGGGGGGGAAGGAGAGACCCAGTACTTC. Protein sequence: CASSQDRGGEGETQYF.

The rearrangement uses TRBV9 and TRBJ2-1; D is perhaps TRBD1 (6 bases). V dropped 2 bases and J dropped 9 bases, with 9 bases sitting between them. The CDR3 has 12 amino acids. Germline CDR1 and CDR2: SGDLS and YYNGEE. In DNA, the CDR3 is TGTGCCAGCAGCGTTACCAGGGGTGAGCAGTTCTTC. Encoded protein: CASSVTRGEQFF.

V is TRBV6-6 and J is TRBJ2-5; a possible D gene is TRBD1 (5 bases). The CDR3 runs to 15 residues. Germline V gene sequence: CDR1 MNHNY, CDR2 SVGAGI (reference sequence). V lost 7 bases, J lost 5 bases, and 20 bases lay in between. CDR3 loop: CASTKRLQSGETQYF. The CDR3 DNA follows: TGTGCCAGCACCAAAAGGCTACAATCAGGGGAGACCCAGTACTTC.

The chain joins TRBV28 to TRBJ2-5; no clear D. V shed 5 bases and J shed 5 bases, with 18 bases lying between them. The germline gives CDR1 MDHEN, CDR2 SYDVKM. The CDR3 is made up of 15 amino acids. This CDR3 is CASSRGGKPGETQYF. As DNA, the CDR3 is TGTGCCAGCAGTCGCGGCGGAAAACCCGGGGAGACCCAGTACTTC.

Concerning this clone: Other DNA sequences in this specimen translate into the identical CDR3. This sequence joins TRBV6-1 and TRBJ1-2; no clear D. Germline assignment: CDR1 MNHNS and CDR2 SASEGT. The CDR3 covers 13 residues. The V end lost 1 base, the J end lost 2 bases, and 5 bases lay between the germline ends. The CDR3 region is CASSEVLNYGYTF. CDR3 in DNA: TGTGCCAGCAGTGAAGTGTTAAACTATGGCTACACCTTC.

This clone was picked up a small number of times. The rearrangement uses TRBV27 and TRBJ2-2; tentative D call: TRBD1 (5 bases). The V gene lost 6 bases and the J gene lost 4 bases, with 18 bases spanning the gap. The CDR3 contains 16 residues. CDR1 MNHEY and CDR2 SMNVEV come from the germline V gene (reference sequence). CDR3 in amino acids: CASSRPGVGRTGELFF. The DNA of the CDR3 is TGTGCCAGCAGCCGACCCGGCGTGGGGCGCACCGGGGAGCTGTTTTTT.

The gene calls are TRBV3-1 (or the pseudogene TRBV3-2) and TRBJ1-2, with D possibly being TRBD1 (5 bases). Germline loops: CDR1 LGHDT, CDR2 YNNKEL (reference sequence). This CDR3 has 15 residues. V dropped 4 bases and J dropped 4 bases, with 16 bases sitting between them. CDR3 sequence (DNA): TGTGCCAGCAGCCTCGCCTCGGGGGTGGGCTATGGCTACACCTTC. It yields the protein CASSLASGVGYGYTF.

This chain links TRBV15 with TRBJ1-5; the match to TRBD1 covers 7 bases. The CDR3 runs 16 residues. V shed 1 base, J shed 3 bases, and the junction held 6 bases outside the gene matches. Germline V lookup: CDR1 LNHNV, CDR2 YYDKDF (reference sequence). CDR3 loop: CATSRGQGLYNQPQHF. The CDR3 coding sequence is TGTGCCACCAGCAGAGGACAGGGTTTGTACAATCAGCCCCAGCATTTT.

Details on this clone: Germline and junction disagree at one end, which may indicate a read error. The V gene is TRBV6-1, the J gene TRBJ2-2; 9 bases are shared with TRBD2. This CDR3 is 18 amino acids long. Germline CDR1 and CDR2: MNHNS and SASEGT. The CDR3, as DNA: TGTGCCCGCAGTGAAAACCTCGCGGGGGGGGCGAACACCGGGGAGCTGTTTTTT. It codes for CARSENLAGGANTGELFF.

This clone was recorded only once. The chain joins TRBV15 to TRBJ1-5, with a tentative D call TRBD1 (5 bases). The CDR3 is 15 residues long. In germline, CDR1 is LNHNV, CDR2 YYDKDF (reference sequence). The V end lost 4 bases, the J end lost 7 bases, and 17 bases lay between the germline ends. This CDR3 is CATSNLRGTDQPQHF. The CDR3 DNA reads TGTGCCACCAGCAACCTTCGGGGGACGGACCAGCCCCAGCATTTT.

CDR3 nucleotides: TGCGCCAGCAGCACCTCCGGGACTAGCGGGGCGGGCACCGGGGAGCTGTTTTTT. Translating gives CASSTSGTSGAGTGELFF. The V and J genes are TRBV4-1 and TRBJ2-2; 13 nucleotides line up with TRBD2. The germline V gene has CDR1 MGHRA and CDR2 YSYEKL. The ends lost 5 bases at V and 4 bases at J; junction bases unmatched: 10. CDR3 length: 18 amino acids.

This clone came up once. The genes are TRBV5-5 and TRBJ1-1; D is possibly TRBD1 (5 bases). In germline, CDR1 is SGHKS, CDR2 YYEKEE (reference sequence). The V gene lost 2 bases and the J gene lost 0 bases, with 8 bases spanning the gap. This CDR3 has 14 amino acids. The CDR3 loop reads CASSLKGLNTEAFF. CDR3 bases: TGTGCCAGCAGCTTAAAGGGGTTGAACACTGAAGCTTTCTTT.

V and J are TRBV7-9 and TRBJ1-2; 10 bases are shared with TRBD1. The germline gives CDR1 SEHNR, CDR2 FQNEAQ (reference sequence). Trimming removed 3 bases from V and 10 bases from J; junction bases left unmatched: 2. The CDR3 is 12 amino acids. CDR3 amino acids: CASSLGQGYYTF. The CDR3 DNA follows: TGTGCCAGCAGCTTGGGACAGGGGTACTACACCTTC.

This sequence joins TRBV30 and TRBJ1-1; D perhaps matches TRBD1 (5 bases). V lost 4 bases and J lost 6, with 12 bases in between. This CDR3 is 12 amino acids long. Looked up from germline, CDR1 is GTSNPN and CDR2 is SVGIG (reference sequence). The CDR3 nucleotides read TGTGCCTGGACCCCACTGGGGCCTGAAGCTTTCTTT. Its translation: CAWTPLGPEAFF.

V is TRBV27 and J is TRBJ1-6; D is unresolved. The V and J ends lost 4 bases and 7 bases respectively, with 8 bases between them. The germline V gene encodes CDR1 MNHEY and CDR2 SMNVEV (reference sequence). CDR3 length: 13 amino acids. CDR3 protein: CASSWAKNSPLHF. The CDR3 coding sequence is TGTGCCAGCAGTTGGGCAAAGAATTCACCCCTCCACTTT.

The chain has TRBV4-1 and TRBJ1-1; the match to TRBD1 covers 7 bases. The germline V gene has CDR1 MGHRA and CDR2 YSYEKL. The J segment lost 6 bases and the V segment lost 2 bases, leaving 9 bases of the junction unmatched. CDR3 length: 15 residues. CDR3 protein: CASSQPTGRFPEAFF. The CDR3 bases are TGCGCCAGCAGCCAACCGACAGGGAGGTTCCCTGAAGCTTTCTTT.

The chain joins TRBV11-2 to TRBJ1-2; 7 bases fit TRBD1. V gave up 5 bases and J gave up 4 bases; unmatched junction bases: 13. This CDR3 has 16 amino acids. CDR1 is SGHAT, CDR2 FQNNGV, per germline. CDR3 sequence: CASSPRTGRTFYGYTF. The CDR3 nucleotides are TGTGCCAGCAGCCCCCGGACAGGTCGAACCTTCTATGGCTACACCTTC.

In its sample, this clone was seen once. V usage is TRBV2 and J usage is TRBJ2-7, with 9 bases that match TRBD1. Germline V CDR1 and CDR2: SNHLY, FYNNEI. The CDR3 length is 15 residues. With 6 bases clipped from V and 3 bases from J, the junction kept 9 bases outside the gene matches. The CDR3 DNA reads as TGTGCCAGCAGCCTTACCGGGACAGGGTACTACGAGCAGTACTTC. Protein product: CASSLTGTGYYEQYF.

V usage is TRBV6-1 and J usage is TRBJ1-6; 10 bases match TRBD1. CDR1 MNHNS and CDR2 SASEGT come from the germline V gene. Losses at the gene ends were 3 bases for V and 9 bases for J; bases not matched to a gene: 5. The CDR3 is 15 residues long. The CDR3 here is CASSESGQGGSPLHF. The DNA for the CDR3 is TGTGCCAGCAGTGAGAGTGGACAGGGGGGTTCACCCCTCCACTTT.

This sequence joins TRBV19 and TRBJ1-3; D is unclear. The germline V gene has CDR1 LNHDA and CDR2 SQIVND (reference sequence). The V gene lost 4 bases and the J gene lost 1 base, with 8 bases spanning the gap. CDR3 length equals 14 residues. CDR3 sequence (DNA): TGTGCCAGTAGTAAAGGAGGGTCTGGAAACACCATATATTTT. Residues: CASSKGGSGNTIYF.

The CDR3 DNA follows: TGTGCCTGGGGGTACGGGGGAGGCTATGGCTACACCTTC. This codes for CAWGYGGGYGYTF. The chain recombines TRBV30 with TRBJ1-2, with D tentatively TRBD1 (5 bases). V was cut by 5 bases and J by 4 bases, with 14 bases left in between. CDR1 GTSNPN and CDR2 SVGIG come from the germline V gene (reference sequence). CDR3 size: 13 residues.

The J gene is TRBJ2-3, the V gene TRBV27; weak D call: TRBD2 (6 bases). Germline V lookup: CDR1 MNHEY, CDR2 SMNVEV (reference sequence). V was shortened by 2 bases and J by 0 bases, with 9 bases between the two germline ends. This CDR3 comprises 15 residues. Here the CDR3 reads CASSLAGYSTDTQYF. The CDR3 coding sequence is TGTGCCAGCAGTTTAGCGGGGTATAGCACAGATACGCAGTATTTT.